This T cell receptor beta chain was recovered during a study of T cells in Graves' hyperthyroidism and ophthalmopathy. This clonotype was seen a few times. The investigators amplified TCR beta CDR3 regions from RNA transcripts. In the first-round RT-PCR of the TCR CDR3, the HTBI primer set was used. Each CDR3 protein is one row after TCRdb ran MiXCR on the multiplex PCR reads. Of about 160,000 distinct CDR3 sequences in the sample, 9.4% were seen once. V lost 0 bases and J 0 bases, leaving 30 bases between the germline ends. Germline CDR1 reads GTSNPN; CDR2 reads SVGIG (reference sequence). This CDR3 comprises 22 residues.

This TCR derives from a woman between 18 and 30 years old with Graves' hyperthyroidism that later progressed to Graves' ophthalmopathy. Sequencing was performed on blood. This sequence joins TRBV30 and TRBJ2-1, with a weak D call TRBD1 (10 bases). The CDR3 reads CAWSVWTGGAGGRFISYNEQFF. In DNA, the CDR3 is TGTGCCTGGAGTGTCTGGACAGGGGGAGCGGGGGGACGTTTTATCTCCTACAATGAGCAGTTCTTC.